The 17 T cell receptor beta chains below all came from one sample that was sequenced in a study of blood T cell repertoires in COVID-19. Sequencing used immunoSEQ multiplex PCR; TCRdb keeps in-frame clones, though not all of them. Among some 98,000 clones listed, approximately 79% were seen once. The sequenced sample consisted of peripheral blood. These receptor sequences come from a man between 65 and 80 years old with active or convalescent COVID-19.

The CDR3 spells CSASLEFVNTEAFF. The CDR3 nucleotides read TGCAGTGCTAGTTTGGAGTTCGTGAACACTGAAGCTTTCTTT. The genes are TRBV20-1 and TRBJ1-1, with D unresolved. This CDR3 spans 14 amino acids. Deletions cut 3 bases from V and 0 bases from J, with 11 bases between. Germline V gene sequence: CDR1 DFQATT, CDR2 SNEGSKA (reference sequence).

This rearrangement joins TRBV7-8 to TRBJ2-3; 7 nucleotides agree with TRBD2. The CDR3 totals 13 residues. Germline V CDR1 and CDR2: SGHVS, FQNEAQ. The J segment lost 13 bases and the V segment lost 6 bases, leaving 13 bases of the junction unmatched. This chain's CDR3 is CASSPREMAGEYF. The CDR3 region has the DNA TGTGCCAGCAGTCCGCGGGAAATGGCGGGGGAGTATTTT.

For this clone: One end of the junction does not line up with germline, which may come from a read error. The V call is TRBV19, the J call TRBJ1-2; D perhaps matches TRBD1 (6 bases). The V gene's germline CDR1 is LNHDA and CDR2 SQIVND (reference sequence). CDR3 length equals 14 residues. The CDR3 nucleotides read TGTGCCAGTAGTTCACAGGGCGGACTCTATCGCTACACCTTC. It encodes CASSSQGGLYRYTF.

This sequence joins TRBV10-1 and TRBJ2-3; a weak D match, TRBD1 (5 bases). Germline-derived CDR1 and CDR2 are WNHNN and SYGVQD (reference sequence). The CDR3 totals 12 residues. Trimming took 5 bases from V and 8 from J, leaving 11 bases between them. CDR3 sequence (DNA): TGCGCCAGCAGTAAGGGGTCGGTTACGCAGTATTTT. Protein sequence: CASSKGSVTQYF.

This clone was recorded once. In nucleotides, the CDR3 is TGTGCCAGCAGCCAGCGGGGGGGTGGAGAGACCCAGTACTTC. It encodes CASSQRGGGETQYF. This rearrangement joins TRBV11-3 to TRBJ2-5; 10 bases are a match to TRBD2. The CDR3 has 14 residues. V shed 5 bases, J shed 4 bases, and the junction held 4 bases outside the gene matches. Germline V gene sequence: CDR1 SGHNT, CDR2 YENEEA.

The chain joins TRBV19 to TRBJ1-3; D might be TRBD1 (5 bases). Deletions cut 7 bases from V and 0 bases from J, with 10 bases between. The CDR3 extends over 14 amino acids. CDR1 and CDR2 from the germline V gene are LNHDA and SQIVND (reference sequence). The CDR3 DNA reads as TGTGCCAGTACCGCCCAGGGCTCTGGAAACACCATATATTTT. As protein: CASTAQGSGNTIYF.

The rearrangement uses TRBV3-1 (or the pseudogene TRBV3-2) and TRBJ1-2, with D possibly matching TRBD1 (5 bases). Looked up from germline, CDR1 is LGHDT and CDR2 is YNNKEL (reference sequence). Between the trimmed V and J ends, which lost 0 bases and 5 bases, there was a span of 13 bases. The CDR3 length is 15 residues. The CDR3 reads CASSQDESTVYGYTF. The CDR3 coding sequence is TGTGCCAGCAGCCAAGATGAGTCGACAGTTTATGGCTACACCTTC.

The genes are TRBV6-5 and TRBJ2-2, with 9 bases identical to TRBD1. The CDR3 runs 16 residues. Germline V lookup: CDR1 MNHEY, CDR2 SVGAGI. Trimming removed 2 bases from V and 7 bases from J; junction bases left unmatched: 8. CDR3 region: CASSYRTGTGIGELFF. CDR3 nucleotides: TGTGCCAGCAGTTACCGAACCGGGACAGGGATCGGGGAGCTGTTTTTT.

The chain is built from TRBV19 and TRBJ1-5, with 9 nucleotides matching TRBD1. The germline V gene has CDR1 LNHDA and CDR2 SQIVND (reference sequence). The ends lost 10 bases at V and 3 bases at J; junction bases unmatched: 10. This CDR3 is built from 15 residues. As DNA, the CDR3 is TGTGCCACTAAAATCGGGACAGGGACCAATCAGCCCCAGCATTTT. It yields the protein CATKIGTGTNQPQHF.

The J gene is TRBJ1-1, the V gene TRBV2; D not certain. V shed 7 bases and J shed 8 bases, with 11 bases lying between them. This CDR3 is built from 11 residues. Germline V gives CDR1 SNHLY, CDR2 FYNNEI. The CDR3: CASNRGNEAFF. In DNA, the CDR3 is TGTGCCAGCAACCGGGGAAACGAAGCTTTCTTT.

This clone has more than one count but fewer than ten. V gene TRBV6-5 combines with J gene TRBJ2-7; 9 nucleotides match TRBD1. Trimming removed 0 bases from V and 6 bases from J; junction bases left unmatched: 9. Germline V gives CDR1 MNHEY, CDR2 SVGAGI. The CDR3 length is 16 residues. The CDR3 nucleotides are TGTGCCAGCAGTTACTCTTCCATACAGGGGGCTGGCGAGCAGTACTTC. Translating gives CASSYSSIQGAGEQYF.

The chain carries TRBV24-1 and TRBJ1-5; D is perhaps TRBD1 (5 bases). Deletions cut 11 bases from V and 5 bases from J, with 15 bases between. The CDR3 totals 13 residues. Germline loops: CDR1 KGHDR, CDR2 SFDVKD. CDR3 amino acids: CASSSGNDQPQHF. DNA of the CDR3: TGTGCCAGCTCCTCAGGGAATGATCAGCCCCAGCATTTT.

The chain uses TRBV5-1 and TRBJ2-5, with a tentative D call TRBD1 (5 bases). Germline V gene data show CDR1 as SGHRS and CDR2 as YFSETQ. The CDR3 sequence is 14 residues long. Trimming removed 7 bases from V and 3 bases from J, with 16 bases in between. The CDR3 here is CASQGSPAEETQYF. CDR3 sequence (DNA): TGCGCCAGCCAGGGCAGTCCTGCAGAAGAGACCCAGTACTTC. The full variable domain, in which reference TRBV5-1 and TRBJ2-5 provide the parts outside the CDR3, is KAGVTQTPRYLIKTRGQQVTLSCSPISGHRSVSWYQQTPGQGLQFLFEYFSETQRNKGNFPGRFSGRQFSNSRSEMNVSTLELGDSALYLCASQGSPAEETQYFGPGTRLLVL.

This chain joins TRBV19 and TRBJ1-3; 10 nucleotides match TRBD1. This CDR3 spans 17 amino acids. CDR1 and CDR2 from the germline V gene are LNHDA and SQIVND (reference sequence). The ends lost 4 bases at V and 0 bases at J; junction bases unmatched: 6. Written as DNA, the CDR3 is TGTGCCAGTAGTAAGACAGGGGGCCTTCCCTCTGGAAACACCATATATTTT. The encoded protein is CASSKTGGLPSGNTIYF.

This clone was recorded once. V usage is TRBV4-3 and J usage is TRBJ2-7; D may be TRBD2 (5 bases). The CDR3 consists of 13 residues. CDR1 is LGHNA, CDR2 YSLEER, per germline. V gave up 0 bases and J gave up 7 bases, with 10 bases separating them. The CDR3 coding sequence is TGCGCCAGCAGCCAAGATTACGGGGTAGAGCAGTACTTC. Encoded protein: CASSQDYGVEQYF.

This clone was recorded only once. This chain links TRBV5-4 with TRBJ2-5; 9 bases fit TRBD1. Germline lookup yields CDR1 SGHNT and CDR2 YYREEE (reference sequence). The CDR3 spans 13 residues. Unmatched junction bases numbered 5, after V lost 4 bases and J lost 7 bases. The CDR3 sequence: CASSRTGGATQYF. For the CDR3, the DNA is TGTGCCAGCAGCCGCACAGGGGGCGCGACCCAGTACTTC. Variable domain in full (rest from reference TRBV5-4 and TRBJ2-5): ETGVTQSPTHLIKTRGQQVTLRCSSQSGHNTVSWYQQALGQGPQFIFQYYREEENGRGNFPPRFSGLQFPNYSSELNVNALELDDSALYLCASSRTGGATQYFGPGTRLLVL.

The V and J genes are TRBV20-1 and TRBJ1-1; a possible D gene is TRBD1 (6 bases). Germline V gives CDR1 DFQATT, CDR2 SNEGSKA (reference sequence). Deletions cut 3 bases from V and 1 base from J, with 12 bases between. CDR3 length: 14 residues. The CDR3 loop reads CSASSGTQNTEAFF. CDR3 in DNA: TGCAGTGCTAGTTCCGGGACACAGAACACTGAAGCTTTCTTT.